Following are 8 T cell receptor beta chains from one sample sequenced in a study of tumor-infiltrating lymphocytes in oesophageal squamous cell carcinoma. TCRdb processed the PCR reads anew with MiXCR; each CDR3 protein has one entry. The sample includes some 13,000 distinct CDR3 sequences, just under 55% of them seen just once. Material: esophageal tumor tissue. These receptors came from a female donor with esophageal squamous cell carcinoma.

In its sample, this clonotype was seen a few times. The chain joins TRBV7-2 to TRBJ2-3; 12 bases map to TRBD2. J gave up 1 base and V 3 bases, and 2 bases lay outside the gene matches. The CDR3 length is 16 residues. Germline CDR1 SGHTA, CDR2 FQGNSA. The CDR3 nucleotides are TGTGCCAGCAGCTTCCGGACTAGCGGGGGCACAGATACGCAGTATTTT. Translating it yields CASSFRTSGGTDTQYF.

This clonotype was counted many times. The CDR3 does not end in the conserved phenylalanine or tryptophan, so this is likely a read error. The limits of the CDR3 on the DNA are not certain, so only TCRdb's listed CDR3 is given. J is TRBJ2-7 and V is TRBV12-3 or TRBV12-4. Inclusive of both ends, the CDR3 amounts to 13 amino acids. The CDR3 sequence: CASSRPPEFFFGS.

The V call is TRBV7-2, the J call TRBJ2-1; TRBD1 aligns across 10 bases. With 4 bases clipped from V and 2 bases from J, the junction kept 2 bases outside the gene matches. The germline V gene encodes CDR1 SGHTA and CDR2 FQGNSA. CDR3 size: 15 residues. CDR3 loop: CASSYDRGPYNEQFF. The CDR3 DNA is TGTGCCAGCAGCTATGACAGGGGGCCCTACAATGAGCAGTTCTTC.

The chain joins TRBV28 to TRBJ2-7, with 8 bases matching TRBD2. CDR3 length equals 16 residues. Germline CDR1 is MDHEN and CDR2 is SYDVKM. The V gene end was trimmed by 6 bases and the J gene end by 2 bases; junction bases not matched to a gene: 12. CDR3 sequence reads: CASSPRIAGYPYEQYF. The CDR3, as DNA: TGTGCCAGCAGCCCCCGTATAGCGGGATATCCCTACGAGCAGTACTTC. Combining the CDR3 with reference TRBV28 and TRBJ2-7 gives the whole variable domain DVKVTQSSRYLVKRTGEKVFLECVQDMDHENMFWYRQDPGLGLRLIYFSYDVKMKEKGDIPEGYSVSREKKERFSLILESASTNQTSMYLCASSPRIAGYPYEQYFGPGTRLTVT.

The chain has TRBV12-3 or TRBV12-4 and TRBJ2-1; 9 nucleotides line up with TRBD2. Trimming removed 6 bases from V and 12 bases from J; junction bases left unmatched: 12. CDR3 length: 14 residues. The chain's CDR3 is CASSFSFPSGTQFF. CDR3 nucleotides: TGTGCCAGCAGCTTCTCTTTTCCTAGCGGGACGCAGTTCTTC.

This sequence joins TRBV7-3 and TRBJ2-7; the D gene is possibly TRBD2 (5 bases). V lost 5 bases to trimming and J lost 7 bases, with 21 bases between them. The V gene's germline CDR1 is SGHTA and CDR2 FQGTGA. The CDR3 is 15 residues long. CDR3 protein: CASSLGISAAWEQYF. The CDR3, as DNA: TGTGCCAGCAGCCTTGGAATTAGCGCCGCCTGGGAGCAGTACTTC.

V gene TRBV7-2 combines with J gene TRBJ2-5; 9 bases map to TRBD2. TRBJ2-1 explains the end of the DNA better; the J call may be wrong. This CDR3 has 14 residues. The germline gives CDR1 SGHTA, CDR2 FQGNSA. This chain's CDR3 is CASSVTSGYNEQFF. In nucleotides, the CDR3 is TGTGCCAGCAGCGTCACTAGCGGGTACAATGAGCAGTTCTTC.

The chain employs TRBV7-9 and TRBJ2-1; TRBD2 aligns across 14 bases. With V trimmed by 5 bases and J by 8 bases, 14 bases remained unmatched. Looked up from germline, CDR1 is SEHNR and CDR2 is FQNEAQ (reference sequence). The CDR3 length is 18 residues. As DNA, the CDR3 is TGTGCCAGCAGCACATCCGGGACTAGCGGGAGCAATAGCTATGAGCAGTTCTTC. As protein: CASSTSGTSGSNSYEQFF.